The text below deals with one T cell receptor beta chain. These data originate in a study of control samples from healthy donors and cancer patients. This CDR3 is 14 amino acids long. The ends lost 7 bases at V and 3 bases at J; junction bases unmatched: 5. The germline gives CDR1 MNHNY, CDR2 SVGAGI (reference sequence). The table came from immunoSEQ multiplex PCR; TCRdb's copy has only in-frame clones and leaves some out. The sample contains 75,000 to 100,000 clones, roughly 88% of which appear only once. Sequencing used blood. This TCR came from a man under 40 in good health. This rearrangement joins TRBV6-6 to TRBJ2-7; 11 positions agree with TRBD2. The CDR3 region is CASTTSGSFYEQYF. For the CDR3, the DNA is TGTGCCAGCACAACTAGCGGGAGTTTCTACGAGCAGTACTTC.